Following are 8 T cell receptor beta chains from one sample sequenced in a study of siplizumab effects on memory and regulatory T cells. Sequenced by immunoSEQ multiplex PCR; TCRdb stores in-frame clones only, minus some. Seen here are tens of thousands of clones, approximately 88% observed once, and the top ten hold 1.7%. Sequenced sample: Tregs sorted from blood. All receptors come from a human donor in good health.

The chain employs TRBV18 and TRBJ1-4, with TRBD1 matching 7 bases. CDR3 size: 16 residues. CDR1 is KGHSH and CDR2 is LQKENI in the germline V gene. V dropped 1 base and J dropped 2; count of bases not matched to a gene: 4. The CDR3 sequence: CASSPRTGATNEKLFF. DNA of the CDR3: TGTGCCAGCTCACCACGCACAGGGGCCACTAATGAAAAACTGTTTTTT.

V and J are TRBV6-6 and TRBJ1-3; D not certain. The CDR3 runs 14 residues. Trimming left V 7 bases short and J 4 bases short, with 14 bases between. Germline V gives CDR1 MNHNY, CDR2 SVGAGI (reference sequence). The CDR3 DNA reads TGTGCCAGCACTCCACCCGGCGCGGGAAACACCATATATTTT. The encoded protein is CASTPPGAGNTIYF.

V usage is TRBV11-3 and J usage is TRBJ2-1, with 12 nucleotides matching TRBD2. Unmatched junction bases numbered 1, after V lost 4 bases and J lost 6 bases. The CDR3 consists of 14 residues. CDR1 is SGHNT and CDR2 is YENEEA in the germline V gene. CDR3 sequence: CASSSGLAGNEQFF. The CDR3 bases are TGTGCCAGCAGCTCGGGACTAGCGGGCAATGAGCAGTTCTTC.

The V and J genes are TRBV19 and TRBJ2-2; no clear D. The CDR3 length is 11 residues. V dropped 7 bases and J dropped 4 bases, with 4 bases sitting between them. Germline CDR1 LNHDA, CDR2 SQIVND (reference sequence). The CDR3 loop is CASKRTGELFF. CDR3 bases: TGTGCCAGTAAGCGCACCGGGGAGCTGTTTTTT.

This clone was detected only once. This chain uses TRBV6-1 with TRBJ1-5, with D perhaps TRBD1 (5 bases). CDR3 size: 14 residues. Germline CDR1 reads MNHNS; CDR2 reads SASEGT. V was cut by 2 bases and J by 6 bases, with 11 bases left in between. In nucleotides, the CDR3 is TGTGCCAGCAGTGAACCGGGGGGGTTTCAGCCCCAGCATTTT. Protein sequence: CASSEPGGFQPQHF.

This clone was counted a few times. This chain uses TRBV27 with TRBJ2-5, with TRBD1 matching over 7 bases. V was clipped by 5 bases and J by 10 bases; unmatched bases: 10. The germline V gene has CDR1 MNHEY and CDR2 SMNVEV (reference sequence). This CDR3 region has 13 residues. CDR3 loop: CASSGRQGFHQYF. The CDR3 DNA reads as TGTGCCAGCAGTGGACGACAGGGTTTCCACCAGTACTTC.

The chain is built from TRBV19 and TRBJ1-3; maybe TRBD1 (5 bases). CDR3 size: 15 residues. Trimming shortened V by 7 bases and J by 4 bases, and 17 bases separated the two germline ends. Germline CDR1 is LNHDA and CDR2 is SQIVND (reference sequence). CDR3 amino acids: CASTRVGEAGNTIYF. Here the CDR3 DNA reads TGTGCCAGTACCCGCGTAGGGGAGGCCGGAAACACCATATATTTT.

The V and J genes are TRBV15 and TRBJ2-2; D is unresolved. Per the germline V gene, CDR1 is LNHNV and CDR2 is YYDKDF (reference sequence). The CDR3 extends over 13 amino acids. V lost 5 bases and J 1 base, leaving 5 bases between the germline ends. The CDR3 coding sequence is TGTGCCACCAGCGGTCGGAACACCGGGGAGCTGTTTTTT. Translation gives CATSGRNTGELFF.